This section outlines one T cell receptor beta chain sequence together with its context. The antigen remains undetermined. At one end the junction does not follow the germline gene, possibly because of a read error. The data derive from a study of blood T cells in healthy people across ages. Primers used in a second PCR of about 6 to 11 cycles were a sample-barcoded 5' primer and a J-beta primer mix. Template switching added a 12-random-nucleotide identifier to every cDNA molecule. TCRdb fed the 5' RACE reads into MiXCR, producing one record per CDR3 protein. The sample gives about 1.6 million distinct CDR3 sequences, about 31% of which show up once; roughly 12% is in the top ten. Each sample had at least 7 million PBMCs isolated. Study-level results: Investigators viewed diversity estimates from one million T cells as underestimates, the study reported.

This TCR came from a woman aged 25 to 39 in good health. The material sequenced was blood.

The CDR3 nucleotides read TGTGCCTGCAGCCTTTGGGAGGGCCCCAATGAGCAGTTCTTC. Amino acid sequence: CACSLWEGPNEQFF. The V call is TRBV7-9, the J call TRBJ2-1, with TRBD2 identical over 7 bases. The CDR3 is 14 amino acids. CDR1 and CDR2 from the germline V gene are SEHNR and FQNEAQ (reference sequence).